These 5 T cell receptor beta chains originate from one sample sequenced in a study of Tregs in tolerant kidney transplant recipients. This table comes from immunoSEQ multiplex PCR, and its TCRdb copy is limited to in-frame clones, with some not included. The sample consists of roughly 250,000 clones, 65% to 85% of them appearing once. Sequencing used CD4+ T cells from blood. These receptors all stem from a human donor in good health.

With respect to this clone: Other DNA variants within this sample encode the same CDR3. J is TRBJ2-7 and V is TRBV19, with D perhaps matching TRBD2 (6 bases). There are 12 residues in the CDR3. Trimming stripped 3 bases from V and 4 bases from J, with 7 bases between. From germline, CDR1 is LNHDA and CDR2 SQIVND (reference sequence). The chain's CDR3 is CASSIGGYEQYF. The CDR3 DNA sequence: TGTGCCAGTAGTATTGGAGGGTACGAGCAGTACTTC.

This clone was observed a single time. This sequence joins TRBV9 and TRBJ1-6; D ambiguous. The germline V and J ends were trimmed by 7 bases and 4 bases, with 15 bases remaining between them. Germline values: CDR1 SGDLS, CDR2 YYNGEE. The CDR3 totals 15 residues. The CDR3 region has the DNA TGTGCCAGCCTTTACCTACGGCTGTATAATTCACCCCTCCACTTT. It codes for CASLYLRLYNSPLHF.

CDR3 residues: CASGEGSTDTQYF. The CDR3 coding sequence is TGCGCCAGCGGGGAGGGTAGCACAGATACGCAGTATTTT. The chain links TRBV5-1 to TRBJ2-3; 7 bases fit TRBD2. The CDR3 consists of 13 residues. CDR1 is SGHRS, CDR2 YFSETQ, per germline. Trimming cost V 7 bases and J 0 bases; bases outside gene matches: 2.

This chain links TRBV5-4 with TRBJ2-7, with 12 bases fitting TRBD1. Germline V CDR1 and CDR2: SGHNT, YYREEE (reference sequence). After removal of 5 bases from V and 6 bases from J, the junction contained 6 bases not matched to a gene. CDR3 length: 14 amino acids. CDR3 sequence (DNA): TGTGCCAGCAGTTCCGGGACAGGGGGCATCGAGCAGTACTTC. It translates to CASSSGTGGIEQYF.

With regard to this clone: This sample also contains other DNA sequences that code for the same CDR3. The V gene is TRBV30, the J gene TRBJ1-2; no reliable D call. Germline assignment: CDR1 GTSNPN and CDR2 SVGIG (reference sequence). V was cut by 2 bases and J by 1 base, with 8 bases left in between. The CDR3 contains 13 residues. Here the CDR3 DNA reads TGTGCCTGGAGTCTAGGGATTAACTATGGCTACACCTTC. This codes for CAWSLGINYGYTF.